A selection of T cell receptor beta chains follows, all from one sample in a study of early T cells in non-severe SARS-CoV-2 infection. TCRdb redid the calling of the 5' RACE reads with MiXCR, one entry per CDR3 protein. The sample has some 82,000 distinct CDR3 sequences, about 6.5% seen once. What was sequenced was whole blood. The receptor set was obtained from an adult who was a healthcare worker with PCR-confirmed SARS-CoV-2 infection or an uninfected control (not recorded which). Both conserved end residues are trimmed from each CDR3. The order of the fields is J gene, V gene, CDR3 protein.

J: TRBJ2-3
V: TRBV28
CDR3: ASSPGGQRNTDTQY

J: TRBJ2-7
V: TRBV5-1
CDR3: ASSLVPVYEQY

J: TRBJ2-7
V: TRBV5-5
CDR3: ASSIGTGSYEQY

J: TRBJ2-7
V: TRBV5-1
CDR3: ASSPRDTMGEQY

J: TRBJ2-5
V: TRBV6-1
CDR3: ASSALPQGPETQY

J: TRBJ1-1
V: TRBV7-2
CDR3: ASSLGWRGAF

J: TRBJ1-2
V: TRBV27
CDR3: ASSMTGNYGYT

J: TRBJ2-5
V: TRBV29-1
CDR3: SVAGTGETQY

J: TRBJ2-3
V: TRBV6-2/TRBV6-3
CDR3: ASRRGSWTDTQY

J: TRBJ1-2
V: TRBV11-2
CDR3: ASSPGRTNYGYT

J: TRBJ1-1
V: TRBV6-6
CDR3: ASSYLSNTEAF

J: TRBJ1-6
V: TRBV10-3
CDR3: AISGTDNSPLH

J: TRBJ2-1
V: TRBV27
CDR3: ASSLKGRGPVNNEQF

J: TRBJ2-6
V: TRBV5-4
CDR3: ASTWTGYGANVLT

J: TRBJ2-1
V: TRBV24-1
CDR3: ATSRDGYNEQF

J: TRBJ2-7
V: TRBV5-5
CDR3: ASSLWAGAYEQY

J: TRBJ2-5
V: TRBV7-2
CDR3: ASSPSLSSGGTQY